The clone carrying this T cell receptor beta chain was detected many times. What it recognizes is unknown. The sample comes from a study of T-cell reconstitution after alpha-beta-depleted transplantation in children. Whole-study findings and limits: In patients about two months after transplant, alpha-beta T cells reportedly arose from several hundred expanded graft clones. Surviving recipient T cells and thymic progenitors accounted for the high day-60 TCRbeta diversity observed in some patients. Newly produced T cells mostly accounted for T-cell counts and diversity one year post-transplant.

Trimming took 5 bases from V and 7 from J, leaving 11 bases between them. Looked up from germline, CDR1 is SGHTA and CDR2 is FQGNSA. The CDR3 contains 13 residues. A library of TCRbeta sequences, prepared with unique molecular identifiers, was generated. TCRdb recomputed calls from the PCR reads with MiXCR, one row per CDR3 protein. In the table there are 400,000 to 450,000 distinct CDR3 sequences, over 40% of which are singletons. This clonotype was sampled from a girl aged 2-10 years with aplastic anemia, due to receive a stem cell transplant. Sequenced material: PBMCs, taken before TCRalphabeta/CD19-depleted stem cell transplant. This rearrangement joins TRBV7-2 to TRBJ1-4; D not certain. DNA for the CDR3: TGTGCCAGCAGCCCTCGACACTCTGAAAAACTGTTTTTT. Amino acids: CASSPRHSEKLFF.